Below are 20 T cell receptor beta chains sequenced from a single sample in a study of OX40 agonist ivuxolimab in advanced cancers. Assay used: immunoSEQ multiplex PCR; TCRdb lists only in-frame clones, some missing. Of 80,000 to 100,000 clones listed, 86% are singletons. Sample: CD4+ or CD8+ T cells sorted from blood, taken in a trial of the OX40 agonist ivuxolimab. The receptors derive from an adult with an advanced solid tumor such as melanoma, head and neck, liver or kidney cancer.

The chain carries TRBV19 and TRBJ2-6, with 11 bases matching TRBD2. Germline V gives CDR1 LNHDA, CDR2 SQIVND (reference sequence). The CDR3 contains 19 residues. The trim removed 1 base at V and 0 bases at J, leaving 5 bases unmatched. The CDR3 loop is CASSIVAGGPASGANVLTF. CDR3 bases: TGTGCCAGTAGTATAGTAGCGGGAGGGCCCGCCTCTGGGGCCAACGTCCTGACTTTC.

Points on this clone: At one end, the junction sequence differs from germline, possibly due to a read error. The chain links TRBV5-1 to TRBJ1-4; D is undetermined. CDR3 length: 14 residues. The V gene's germline CDR1 is SGHRS and CDR2 YFSETQ. The chain's CDR3 is CASSLGQSNEKLLF. The CDR3 nucleotides read TGCGCCAGCAGCTTGGGGCAGTCTAATGAAAAACTGCTTTTT.

This chain joins TRBV19 and TRBJ1-1; D perhaps matches TRBD1 (6 bases). The length of the CDR3 is 14 residues. The germline V gene encodes CDR1 LNHDA and CDR2 SQIVND (reference sequence). V shed 7 bases and J shed 4 bases, with 16 bases lying between them. The CDR3 sequence: CASMRRTGITEAFF. The CDR3 bases are TGTGCCAGTATGAGGCGCACAGGGATCACTGAAGCTTTCTTT.

Points on this clone: Lacking the conserved final phenylalanine or tryptophan, this CDR3 likely reflects a read error. This CDR3 reads CASSLVGTGEQYL. The CDR3, as DNA: TGTGCCAGCTCACTGGTAGGGACTGGAGAGCAGTACCTC. The chain is built from TRBV18 and TRBJ2-7; possible D gene TRBD2, 6 bases. The CDR3 sequence is 13 residues long. From germline, CDR1 is KGHSH and CDR2 LQKENI. V lost 4 bases to trimming and J lost 7 bases, with 14 bases between them.

V usage is TRBV4-1 and J usage is TRBJ2-1, with TRBD2 matching over 8 bases. V lost 0 bases and J lost 1; bases outside the gene matches: 5. Germline loops: CDR1 MGHRA, CDR2 YSYEKL. CDR3 length: 17 residues. The CDR3 here is CASSQDPGLVSYNEQFF. The CDR3 DNA follows: TGCGCCAGCAGCCAAGATCCGGGACTAGTTTCCTACAATGAGCAGTTCTTC.

This clone was counted once. V is TRBV14 and J is TRBJ2-3; a possible D gene is TRBD2 (6 bases). Trimming removed 4 bases at V and 6 bases at J, with 11 bases between. The CDR3 is 13 residues long. Germline V lookup: CDR1 SGHDN, CDR2 FVKESK. This CDR3 reads CASSRGSGDTQYF. The CDR3, as DNA: TGTGCCAGCAGCCGAGGGAGCGGGGATACGCAGTATTTT.

Of note for this clone: Within the sample, other DNA sequences also encode this same CDR3. The V gene is TRBV18, the J gene TRBJ2-7; maybe TRBD1 (6 bases). The CDR3 loop spans 14 amino acids. Germline CDR1 KGHSH, CDR2 LQKENI. V lost 2 bases, J lost 4 bases, and 12 bases lay in between. The CDR3 reads CASSPRTDLYEQYF. The DNA of the CDR3 is TGTGCCAGCTCACCAAGGACAGACTTATACGAGCAGTACTTC.

This clone was counted a few times. The chain uses TRBV27 and TRBJ2-5; tentative D call: TRBD1 (5 bases). This CDR3 has 14 residues. Trimming left V 2 bases short and J 7 bases short, with 14 bases between. The V gene's germline CDR1 is MNHEY and CDR2 SMNVEV (reference sequence). The CDR3 region has the DNA TGTGCCAGCAGTTTACAGGGAAAAGCCGGGACCCAGTACTTC. Its translation is CASSLQGKAGTQYF.

This clone was detected a few times. The J gene is TRBJ1-6, the V gene TRBV6-6; D unresolved. Germline V gene data show CDR1 as MNHNY and CDR2 as SVGAGI (reference sequence). This CDR3 comprises 15 residues. V was trimmed by 3 bases and J by 7 bases, leaving 13 bases between them. The CDR3 region has the DNA TGTGCCAGCAGTTATAGAAGCGGCGTGAATTCACCCCTCCACTTT. Protein sequence: CASSYRSGVNSPLHF.

V usage is TRBV5-1 and J usage is TRBJ2-2; TRBD2 aligns across 9 bases. V gave up 5 bases and J gave up 4 bases; unmatched junction bases: 6. Germline assignment: CDR1 SGHRS and CDR2 YFSETQ. This CDR3 contains 15 residues. The CDR3 loop reads CASSSLAGRTGELFF. The CDR3 nucleotides are TGCGCCAGCAGTTCGCTAGCGGGACGCACCGGGGAGCTGTTTTTT.

This clone appeared once. Written as DNA, the CDR3 is TGCGCCAGCCGAGGGGGTAGGGGCGAAAAACTGTTTTTT. Its protein product is CASRGGRGEKLFF. The gene calls are TRBV5-1 and TRBJ1-4, with D possibly TRBD1 on 6 matching bases. V shed 7 bases and J shed 8 bases, with 15 bases lying between them. The CDR3 runs 13 residues. From germline, CDR1 is SGHRS and CDR2 YFSETQ.

This chain joins TRBV5-1 and TRBJ1-1; the D is unclear. The germline gives CDR1 SGHRS, CDR2 YFSETQ. V was cut by 0 bases and J by 8 bases, with 14 bases left in between. This CDR3 has 14 amino acids. The DNA for the CDR3 is TGCGCCAGCAGCTTGGGGACGCCGAACTGGGAAGCTTTCTTT. It yields the protein CASSLGTPNWEAFF.

At least ten counts were recorded for this clone. The chain has TRBV7-9 and TRBJ1-2, with 8 bases aligning to TRBD1. The CDR3 length is 14 residues. CDR1 SEHNR and CDR2 FQNEAQ come from the germline V gene (reference sequence). The V and J ends lost 5 bases and 4 bases, in that order; junction bases with no gene match: 6. CDR3 bases: TGTGCCAGCAGCCGAAGGGACAGGAGCTATGGCTACACCTTC. This sequence encodes CASSRRDRSYGYTF.

This chain joins TRBV7-2 and TRBJ2-2; no definite D call. The CDR3 covers 13 residues. Per the germline V gene, CDR1 is SGHTA and CDR2 is FQGNSA. V was cut by 0 bases and J by 6 bases, with 5 bases left in between. CDR3 nucleotides: TGTGCCAGCAGCTTAGCCGCCCCCGGGGAGCTGTTTTTT. Translation: CASSLAAPGELFF.

This chain joins TRBV30 and TRBJ2-3, with a possible D match to TRBD1 (6 bases). The germline V gene has CDR1 GTSNPN and CDR2 SVGIG (reference sequence). CDR3 size: 14 residues. Trimming stripped 3 bases from V and 6 bases from J, with 16 bases between. CDR3 protein: CAWRVGGAGDTQYF. For the CDR3, the DNA is TGTGCCTGGAGGGTAGGGGGAGCCGGGGATACGCAGTATTTT.

V usage is TRBV19 and J usage is TRBJ1-1; 7 bases fit TRBD1. Germline CDR1 reads LNHDA; CDR2 reads SQIVND (reference sequence). The CDR3 spans 14 residues. Trimming cost V 6 bases and J 9 bases; bases outside gene matches: 13. The CDR3 here is CASSRLDREIKAFF. DNA for the CDR3: TGTGCCAGTAGCCGATTAGACAGGGAAATTAAAGCTTTCTTT.

This chain connects TRBV10-3 to TRBJ1-2; TRBD1 matches 11 bases. The CDR3 length is 14 residues. From germline, CDR1 is ENHRY and CDR2 SYGVKD. The junction had 4 bases not matched to a gene; V was cut back by 2 bases and J by 8 bases. The CDR3 sequence is CAISEPGQGGGYTF. Here the CDR3 DNA reads TGTGCCATCAGTGAGCCGGGACAGGGGGGCGGCTACACCTTC.

The chain links TRBV27 to TRBJ2-3; 10 bases are shared with TRBD1. The CDR3 consists of 15 residues. V shed 6 bases and J 3 bases; nucleotides not matched to a gene: 6. Germline CDR1 is MNHEY and CDR2 is SMNVEV (reference sequence). CDR3 nucleotides: TGTGCCAGCAGAAAGGGACAGGGGAGAACAGATACGCAGTATTTT. Encoded protein: CASRKGQGRTDTQYF.

V and J are TRBV10-2 and TRBJ2-7; D is possibly TRBD1 (6 bases). Trimming stripped 6 bases from V and 1 base from J, with 7 bases between. The CDR3 has 12 amino acids. CDR1 and CDR2 from the germline V gene are WSHSY and SAAADI. As DNA, the CDR3 is TGCGCCAGCAGACAGGGATCCTACGAGCAGTACTTC. This translates into CASRQGSYEQYF.

Of note for this clone: Other DNA sequences in the sample encode the same CDR3. J is TRBJ2-7 and V is TRBV6-5; D gene uncertain. V gave up 0 bases and J gave up 6 bases, with 9 bases separating them. The V gene's germline CDR1 is MNHEY and CDR2 SVGAGI. The CDR3 extends over 13 amino acids. CDR3: CASSYSKEREQYF. Here the CDR3 DNA reads TGTGCCAGCAGTTACTCGAAAGAGCGCGAGCAGTACTTC.